The rows below give T cell receptor beta chains drawn from one sample of a study of radiotherapy plus CTLA-4 blockade in lung cancer. Profiling relied on immunoSEQ multiplex PCR, and the TCRdb table lists in-frame clones only, not all of them. The table has about 110,000 clones, approximately 77% seen once; the top ten hold 2.5% to 3.5%. Sequencing was performed on peripheral blood, taken from a patient treated with radiotherapy plus ipilimumab. The source is a human donor with non-small cell lung cancer that progressed on radiotherapy plus ipilimumab. Some clones in this sample may be carry-over from other donors' samples. The CDR3 runs from the conserved cysteine through the conserved F or W. A D gene is named only where the DNA matches it firmly. A clone size is listed for some rows: how often the clone was seen (once, few, many), or a class if it is expanded.

>TRBV21-1|TRBJ2-2|.|.
CASSKYPRGWLRPTGELFF
TGTGCCAGCAGCAAATATCCCAGGGGGTGGCTCCGACCGACCGGGGAGCTGTTTTTT
>TRBV4-3|TRBJ2-7|TRBD1|.
CASSHQIRGPYEQYF
TGCGCCAGCAGCCATCAAATAAGGGGGCCCTACGAGCAGTACTTC
>TRBV5-1|TRBJ2-1|.|.
CASSFGGADINEQFF
TGCGCCAGCAGCTTTGGGGGGGCCGATATCAATGAGCAGTTCTTC
>TRBV5-5|TRBJ1-6|.|.
CASSSAVPGEGGSPLHF
TGTGCCAGCAGCTCTGCGGTCCCCGGGGAGGGAGGATCACCCCTCCACTTT
>TRBV7-2|TRBJ2-2|.|once
CASSFWGGELFF
TGTGCCAGCAGCTTTTGGGGTGGGGAGCTGTTTTTT
>TRBV6-5|TRBJ1-3|.|.
CASKIGAFSGNTIYF
TGTGCCAGCAAGATAGGGGCATTCTCTGGAAACACCATATATTTT
>TRBV25-1|TRBJ2-5|.|.
CASSEADLWETQYF
TGTGCCAGCAGTGAGGCTGACCTGTGGGAGACCCAGTACTTC
>TRBV7-3|TRBJ2-5|.|.
CASSLTRYETQYF
TGTGCCAGCAGCTTAACTAGATATGAGACCCAGTACTTC
>TRBV7-8|TRBJ2-7|.|.
CASTRGGSGYYEQYF
TGTGCCAGCACTAGAGGGGGTAGCGGGTACTACGAGCAGTACTTC
>TRBV7-9|TRBJ1-1|TRBD1|.
CASSLGPGTGFNTEAFF
TGTGCCAGCAGCCTCGGTCCCGGGACAGGGTTTAACACTGAAGCTTTCTTT
>TRBV7-3|TRBJ2-7|.|.
CASSLRGSYEQYF
TGTGCCAGCAGCTTAAGGGGATCCTACGAGCAGTACTTC
>TRBV4-2|TRBJ2-1|.|.
CASSHLVADYNEQFF
TGTGCCAGCAGCCATTTGGTCGCCGACTACAATGAGCAGTTCTTC
>TRBV18|TRBJ2-7|.|.
CASSRRGPMISYEQYF
TGTGCCAGCTCCCGGCGTGGGCCCATGATCTCCTACGAGCAGTACTTC
>TRBV4-1|TRBJ1-2|TRBD1|.
CASSPGTAAGNYGYTF
TGCGCCAGCAGCCCTGGGACAGCCGCGGGCAACTATGGCTACACCTTC
>TRBV30|TRBJ2-5|.|.
CAWSGLNGETQYF
TGTGCCTGGAGTGGCCTGAACGGGGAGACCCAGTACTTC
>TRBV9|TRBJ1-2|TRBD1|.
CASSVTGGWYGYTF
TGTGCCAGCAGCGTGACAGGGGGCTGGTATGGCTACACCTTC
>TRBV11-2|TRBJ1-4|TRBD1|.
CASSLMIGQGEEKLFF
TGTGCCAGCAGCTTAATGATCGGACAGGGAGAGGAAAAACTGTTTTTT
>TRBV27|TRBJ2-7|TRBD1|.
CASSRAGGRSYEQYF
TGTGCCAGCAGTCGTGCAGGGGGAAGATCCTACGAGCAGTACTTC
>TRBV5-1|TRBJ1-1|.|.
CASSLRAMNTEAFF
TGCGCCAGCAGCTTGAGAGCTATGAACACTGAAGCTTTCTTT
>TRBV18|TRBJ1-1|.|.
CASSPLSYEAFF
TGTGCCAGCTCACCCTTGTCCTATGAAGCTTTCTTT
>TRBV7-2|TRBJ1-1|.|.
CASSPARILTVNTEAFF
TGTGCCAGCAGCCCGGCGAGAATATTAACGGTGAACACTGAAGCTTTCTTT
>TRBV11-3|TRBJ2-7|TRBD2|.
CASSLVAGDEQYF
TGTGCCAGCAGCTTAGTTGCGGGGGACGAGCAGTACTTC
>TRBV2|TRBJ1-1|.|.
CASSSTVNTEAFF
TGTGCCAGCAGCTCGACAGTGAACACTGAAGCTTTCTTT
>TRBV29-1|TRBJ2-3|.|.
CSVLGTRGTDTQYF
TGCAGCGTGCTTGGGACACGCGGCACAGATACGCAGTATTTT
>TRBV2|TRBJ1-2|.|.
CASSLGAGNGYTF
TGTGCCAGCAGCCTTGGGGCAGGGAATGGCTACACCTTC
>TRBV30|TRBJ2-7|.|.
CAWSIGSYEQYF
TGTGCCTGGAGTATAGGCTCCTACGAGCAGTACTTC
>TRBV4-1|TRBJ2-5|.|.
CASSQVGEETQYF
TGCGCCAGCAGCCAAGTGGGGGAAGAGACCCAGTACTTC
>TRBV7-9|TRBJ2-6|.|.
CASSLRVGAGANVLTF
TGTGCCAGCAGCTTAAGGGTCGGTGCTGGGGCCAACGTCCTGACTTTC
>TRBV5-4|TRBJ1-2|.|few
CASSQGMNYGYTF
TGTGCCAGCAGCCAGGGAATGAACTATGGCTACACCTTC
>TRBV29-1|TRBJ2-7|TRBD1|.
CSAIPDRGYEQYF
TGCAGCGCTATCCCGGACAGGGGCTACGAGCAGTACTTC
>TRBV7-8|TRBJ2-1|.|.
CASSLRDPSSYNEQFF
TGTGCCAGCAGCTTGAGGGATCCGAGCTCCTACAATGAGCAGTTCTTC
>TRBV4-3|TRBJ2-7|TRBD1|.
CASSHTGRGLYEQYF
TGCGCCAGCAGCCATACCGGCAGGGGGCTTTACGAGCAGTACTTC
>TRBV6-5|TRBJ1-2|.|.
CASSFYSPVSYDGYTF
TGTGCCAGCAGTTTTTATTCCCCAGTCTCCTATGATGGCTACACCTTC
>TRBV28|TRBJ1-4|.|.
CASSSRNEKLFF
TGTGCCAGCAGCTCGAGGAATGAAAAACTGTTTTTT
>TRBV6-6|TRBJ1-3|.|.
CASSPRQAGNTIYF
TGTGCCAGCAGTCCGAGGCAGGCGGGAAACACCATATATTTT
>TRBV7-9|TRBJ2-5|TRBD2|once
CASSRAGGAETQYF
TGTGCCAGCAGCCGGGCGGGGGGCGCGGAGACCCAGTACTTC
>TRBV7-9|TRBJ2-4|.|.
CASSLGGVVSKNIQYF
TGTGCCAGCAGCTTAGGCGGGGTTGTCAGCAAAAACATTCAGTACTTC
>TRBV7-2|TRBJ2-7|.|.
CASSLGGTLEQYF
TGTGCCAGCAGCTTAGGAGGGACGCTCGAGCAGTACTTC
>TRBV2|TRBJ2-5|.|once
CASSESRVTQYF
TGTGCCAGCAGTGAATCTAGAGTGACCCAGTACTTC
>TRBV7-2|TRBJ2-7|.|.
CASSLAGYHEQYF
TGTGCCAGCAGCTTAGCAGGGTACCACGAGCAGTACTTC
>TRBV7-3|TRBJ1-1|.|.
CASSRGGSMNTEAFF
TGTGCCAGCAGCCGAGGAGGGTCCATGAACACTGAAGCTTTCTTT
>TRBV5-8|TRBJ1-6|.|.
CASSPRAGSYNSPLHF
TGTGCCAGCAGCCCAAGGGCGGGCTCCTATAATTCACCCCTCCACTTT
>TRBV5-6|TRBJ1-5|.|.
CASSLGGGNQPQHF
TGTGCCAGCAGCTTGGGGGGCGGCAATCAGCCCCAGCATTTT
>TRBV23-1|TRBJ2-7|.|.
CASSQCLVESYEQYF
TGCGCCAGCAGTCAATGTTTAGTGGAGTCCTACGAGCAGTACTTC
>TRBV7-2|TRBJ1-2|.|once
CASSLRAGTNYGYTF
TGTGCCAGCAGCTTACGGGCAGGGACTAACTATGGCTACACCTTC
>TRBV4-2|TRBJ2-6|.|.
CASRHPMDGPLAF
TGTGCCAGCAGGCACCCGATGGACGGACCCTTGGCTTTC
>TRBV5-1|TRBJ2-7|TRBD1|.
CASSLATGVTYEQYF
TGCGCCAGCAGCTTGGCCACAGGGGTAACCTACGAGCAGTACTTC
>TRBV6-5|TRBJ1-1|.|.
CASSYDGNTEAFF
TGTGCCAGCAGTTACGACGGGAACACTGAAGCTTTCTTT
>TRBV6-5|TRBJ1-1|.|.
CASSYSETWGTEAFF
TGTGCCAGCAGTTACTCGGAGACTTGGGGCACTGAAGCTTTCTTT
>TRBV5-1|TRBJ2-7|TRBD1|.
CASSPRTGGPYEQYF
TGCGCCAGCAGCCCGAGGACAGGGGGCCCCTACGAGCAGTACTTC
>TRBV7-9|TRBJ1-4|TRBD1|once
CASSLALGTANEKLFF
TGTGCCAGCAGCTTAGCGCTGGGGACAGCGAATGAAAAACTGTTTTTT
>TRBV2|TRBJ2-6|.|.
CASSSGANVLTF
TGTGCCAGCAGTTCTGGGGCCAACGTCCTGACTTTC